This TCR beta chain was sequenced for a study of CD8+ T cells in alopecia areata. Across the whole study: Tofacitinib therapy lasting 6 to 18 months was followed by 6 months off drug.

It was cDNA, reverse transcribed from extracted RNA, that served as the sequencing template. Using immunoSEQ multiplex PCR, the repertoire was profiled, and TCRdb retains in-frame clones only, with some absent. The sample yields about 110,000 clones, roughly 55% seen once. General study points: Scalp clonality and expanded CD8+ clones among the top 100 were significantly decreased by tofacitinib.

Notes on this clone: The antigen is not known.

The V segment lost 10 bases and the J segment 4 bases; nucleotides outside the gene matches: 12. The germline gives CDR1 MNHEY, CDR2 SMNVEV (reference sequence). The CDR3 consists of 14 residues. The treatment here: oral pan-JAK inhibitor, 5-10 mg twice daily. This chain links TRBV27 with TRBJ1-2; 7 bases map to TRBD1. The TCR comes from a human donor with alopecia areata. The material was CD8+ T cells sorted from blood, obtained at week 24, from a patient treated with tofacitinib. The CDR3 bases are TGTGCCACCGCGCCTAGGGGGCCATTCTATGGCTACACCTTC. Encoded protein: CATAPRGPFYGYTF.